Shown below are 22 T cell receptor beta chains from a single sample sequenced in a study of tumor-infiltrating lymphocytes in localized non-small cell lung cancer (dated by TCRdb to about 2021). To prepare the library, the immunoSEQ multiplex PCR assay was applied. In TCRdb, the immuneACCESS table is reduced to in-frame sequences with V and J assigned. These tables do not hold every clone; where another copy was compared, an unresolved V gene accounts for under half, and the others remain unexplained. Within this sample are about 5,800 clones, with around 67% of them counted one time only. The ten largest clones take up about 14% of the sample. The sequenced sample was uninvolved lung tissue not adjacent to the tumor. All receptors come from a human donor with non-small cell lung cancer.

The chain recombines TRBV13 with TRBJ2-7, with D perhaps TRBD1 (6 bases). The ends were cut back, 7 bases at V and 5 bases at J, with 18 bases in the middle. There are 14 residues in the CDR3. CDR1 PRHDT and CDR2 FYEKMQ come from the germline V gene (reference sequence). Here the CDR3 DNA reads TGTGCCAGCAATTACAGGGCCCCATTAAACGAGCAGTACTTC. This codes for CASNYRAPLNEQYF.

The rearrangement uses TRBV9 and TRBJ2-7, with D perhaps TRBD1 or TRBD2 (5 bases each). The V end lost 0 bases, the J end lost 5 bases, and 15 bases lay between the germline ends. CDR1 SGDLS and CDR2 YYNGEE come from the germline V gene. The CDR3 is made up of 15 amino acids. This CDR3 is CASSVAGAEVHEQYF. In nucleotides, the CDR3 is TGTGCCAGCAGCGTAGCCGGGGCAGAGGTCCACGAGCAGTACTTC. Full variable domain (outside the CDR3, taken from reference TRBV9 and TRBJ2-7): DSGVTQTPKHLITATGQRVTLRCSPRSGDLSVYWYQQSLDQGLQFLIQYYNGEERAKGNILERFSAQQFPDLHSELNLSSLELGDSALYFCASSVAGAEVHEQYFGPGTRLTVT.

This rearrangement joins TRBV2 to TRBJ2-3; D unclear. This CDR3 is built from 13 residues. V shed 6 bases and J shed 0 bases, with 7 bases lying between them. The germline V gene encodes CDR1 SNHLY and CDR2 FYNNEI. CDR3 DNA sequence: TGTGCCAGCAGGGACCTTAGCACAGATACGCAGTATTTT. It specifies CASRDLSTDTQYF.

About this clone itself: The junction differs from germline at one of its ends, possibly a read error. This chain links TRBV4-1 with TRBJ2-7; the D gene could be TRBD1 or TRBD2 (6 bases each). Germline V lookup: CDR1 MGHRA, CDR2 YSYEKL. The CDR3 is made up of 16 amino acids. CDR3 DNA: TGCGCCAGCAGCTTTCCCCTCAAGGGGGGCTCCCACGAGCAGTACTTC. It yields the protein CASSFPLKGGSHEQYF.

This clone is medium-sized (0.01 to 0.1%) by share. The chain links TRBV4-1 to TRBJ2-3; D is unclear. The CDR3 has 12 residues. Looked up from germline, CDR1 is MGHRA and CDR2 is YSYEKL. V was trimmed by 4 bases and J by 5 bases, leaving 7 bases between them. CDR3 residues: CASSPSGDTQYF. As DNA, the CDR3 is TGCGCCAGCAGCCCAAGTGGAGATACGCAGTATTTT.

CDR3 in amino acids: CASSYVTGQGTYGYTF. CDR3 in DNA: TGTGCCAGCAGTTATGTGACGGGACAGGGAACTTATGGCTACACCTTC. The chain couples TRBV6-5 to TRBJ1-2; 9 positions match TRBD1. V shed 3 bases and J 5 bases; nucleotides not matched to a gene: 10. Looked up from germline, CDR1 is MNHEY and CDR2 is SVGAGI. The CDR3 contains 16 residues.

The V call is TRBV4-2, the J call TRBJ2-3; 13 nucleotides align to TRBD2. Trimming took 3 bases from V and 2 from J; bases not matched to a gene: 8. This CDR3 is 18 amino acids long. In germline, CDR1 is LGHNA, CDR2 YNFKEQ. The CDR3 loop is CASSHGLAGVENTDTQYF. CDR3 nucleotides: TGTGCCAGCAGCCACGGACTAGCGGGAGTCGAGAACACAGATACGCAGTATTTT.

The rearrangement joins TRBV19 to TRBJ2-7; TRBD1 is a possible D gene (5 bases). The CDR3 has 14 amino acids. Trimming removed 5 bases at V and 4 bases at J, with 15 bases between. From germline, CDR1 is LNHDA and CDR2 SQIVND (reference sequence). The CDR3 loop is CASSPRLGDYEQYF. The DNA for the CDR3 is TGTGCCAGTAGTCCCCGGTTAGGGGATTACGAGCAGTACTTC. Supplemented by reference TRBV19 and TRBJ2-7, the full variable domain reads DGGITQSPKYLFRKEGQNVTLSCEQNLNHDAMYWYRQDPGQGLRLIYYSQIVNDFQKGDIAEGYSVSREKKESFPLTVTSAQKNPTAFYLCASSPRLGDYEQYFGPGTRLTVT.

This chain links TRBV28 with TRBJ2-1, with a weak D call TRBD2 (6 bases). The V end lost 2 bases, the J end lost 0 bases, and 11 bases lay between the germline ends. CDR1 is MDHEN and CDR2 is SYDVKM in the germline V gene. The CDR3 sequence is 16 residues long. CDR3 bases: TGTGCCAGCAGTTTACAGGGAGGCAGCTCCTACAATGAGCAGTTCTTC. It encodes CASSLQGGSSYNEQFF.

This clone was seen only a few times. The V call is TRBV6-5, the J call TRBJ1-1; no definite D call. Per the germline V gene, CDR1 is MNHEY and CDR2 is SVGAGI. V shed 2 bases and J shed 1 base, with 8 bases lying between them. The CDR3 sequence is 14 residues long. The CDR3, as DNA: TGTGCCAGCAGTTACACGGGAGGGAACACTGAAGCTTTCTTT. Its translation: CASSYTGGNTEAFF.

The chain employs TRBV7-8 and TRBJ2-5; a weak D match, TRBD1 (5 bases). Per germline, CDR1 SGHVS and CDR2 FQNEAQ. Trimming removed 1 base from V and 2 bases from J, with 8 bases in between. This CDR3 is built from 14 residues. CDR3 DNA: TGTGCCAGCAGCTTAGGACAGCTACAAGAGACCCAGTACTTC. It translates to CASSLGQLQETQYF.

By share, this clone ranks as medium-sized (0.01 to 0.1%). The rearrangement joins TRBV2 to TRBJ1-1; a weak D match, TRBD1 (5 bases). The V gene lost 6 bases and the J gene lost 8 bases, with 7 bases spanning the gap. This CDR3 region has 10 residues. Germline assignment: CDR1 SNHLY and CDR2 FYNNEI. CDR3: CASRGEEAFF. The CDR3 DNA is TGTGCCAGCAGAGGGGAAGAAGCTTTCTTT.

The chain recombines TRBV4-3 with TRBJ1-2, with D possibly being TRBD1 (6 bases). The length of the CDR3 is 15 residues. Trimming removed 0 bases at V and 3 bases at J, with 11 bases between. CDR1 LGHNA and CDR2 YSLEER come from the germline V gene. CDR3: CASSQETGSHYGYTF. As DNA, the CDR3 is TGCGCCAGCAGCCAAGAGACAGGCTCGCACTATGGCTACACCTTC.

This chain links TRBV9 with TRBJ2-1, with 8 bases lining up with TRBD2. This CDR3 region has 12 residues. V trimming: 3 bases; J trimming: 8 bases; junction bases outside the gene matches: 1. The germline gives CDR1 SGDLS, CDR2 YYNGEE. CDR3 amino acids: CASSGAGDEQFF. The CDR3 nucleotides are TGTGCCAGCAGCGGAGCGGGAGATGAGCAGTTCTTC.

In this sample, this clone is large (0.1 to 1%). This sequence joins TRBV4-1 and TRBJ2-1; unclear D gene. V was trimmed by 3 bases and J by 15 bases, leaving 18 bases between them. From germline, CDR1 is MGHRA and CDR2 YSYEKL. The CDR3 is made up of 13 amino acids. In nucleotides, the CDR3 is TGCGCCAGCAGCCAGTCAGGAAGATTGGAAATGTTCTTC. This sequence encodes CASSQSGRLEMFF.

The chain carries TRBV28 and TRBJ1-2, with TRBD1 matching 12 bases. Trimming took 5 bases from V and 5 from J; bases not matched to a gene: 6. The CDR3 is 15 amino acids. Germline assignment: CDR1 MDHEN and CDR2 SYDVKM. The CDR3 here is CASSRGQGAVYGYTF. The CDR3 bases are TGTGCCAGCAGTCGGGGACAGGGGGCCGTATATGGCTACACCTTC.

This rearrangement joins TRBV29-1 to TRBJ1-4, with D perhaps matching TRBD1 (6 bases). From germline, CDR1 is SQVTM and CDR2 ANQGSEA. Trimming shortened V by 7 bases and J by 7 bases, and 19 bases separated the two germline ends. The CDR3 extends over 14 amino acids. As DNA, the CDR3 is TGCAGCGGGGTGGACAGTTTGGCGGGTGAAAAACTGTTTTTT. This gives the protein CSGVDSLAGEKLFF.

CDR3 DNA sequence: TGTGCCAGCAGCGACAGACTAGCGGGAGAGGAGACCCAGTACTTC. It specifies CASSDRLAGEETQYF. The V gene is TRBV4-2, the J gene TRBJ2-5, with 12 bases identical to TRBD2. Germline CDR1 and CDR2: LGHNA and YNFKEQ. The CDR3 contains 15 residues. V lost 5 bases, J lost 5 bases, and 6 bases stayed unmatched.

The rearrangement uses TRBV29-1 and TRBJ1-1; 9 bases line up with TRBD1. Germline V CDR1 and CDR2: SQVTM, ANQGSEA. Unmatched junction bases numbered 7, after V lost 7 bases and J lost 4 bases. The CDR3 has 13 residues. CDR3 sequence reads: CSGTQTGGTEAFF. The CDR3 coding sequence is TGCAGCGGGACGCAGACAGGGGGCACTGAAGCTTTCTTT.

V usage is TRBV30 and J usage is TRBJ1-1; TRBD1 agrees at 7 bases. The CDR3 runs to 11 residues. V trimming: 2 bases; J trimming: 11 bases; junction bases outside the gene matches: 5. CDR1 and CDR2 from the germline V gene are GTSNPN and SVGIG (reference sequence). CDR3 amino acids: CAWSTDRVAFF. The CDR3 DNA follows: TGTGCCTGGAGTACCGACAGGGTGGCTTTCTTT.

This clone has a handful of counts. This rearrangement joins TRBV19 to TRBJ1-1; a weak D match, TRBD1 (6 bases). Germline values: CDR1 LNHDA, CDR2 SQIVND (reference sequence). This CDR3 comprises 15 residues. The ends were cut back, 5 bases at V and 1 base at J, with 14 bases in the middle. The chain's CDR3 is CASSGVGGANTEAFF. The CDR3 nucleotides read TGTGCCAGTAGTGGGGTTGGGGGCGCGAACACTGAAGCTTTCTTT.

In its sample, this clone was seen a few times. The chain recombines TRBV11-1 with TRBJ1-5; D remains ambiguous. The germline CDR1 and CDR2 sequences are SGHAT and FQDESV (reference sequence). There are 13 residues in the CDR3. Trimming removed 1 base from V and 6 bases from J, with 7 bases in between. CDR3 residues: CASSLELGQPQHF. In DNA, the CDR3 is TGTGCCAGCAGCTTAGAGTTGGGTCAGCCCCAGCATTTT.